This T cell receptor (beta chain) was recorded in a study of breast tumors, draining lymph nodes, adjacent tissues. Regarding this clonotype: Its target is unknown.

MiXCR was run by TCRdb on the multiplex PCR reads, yielding one entry per CDR3 protein. The sample holds around 130,000 distinct CDR3 sequences; less than 20% are singletons and the top ten take approximately 3.5%. Samples came from axillary lymph nodes draining the breast cancer. Regarding the study as a whole: Compared with basal-like, luminal-like tumors shared significantly more repertoire with nontumor tissue.

The CDR3 is 15 amino acids. The V and J ends lost 7 bases and 1 base, in that order; junction bases with no gene match: 7. From germline, CDR1 is SGHVS and CDR2 FQNEAQ. The gene calls are TRBV7-8 and TRBJ2-3; 8 positions agree with TRBD1. Material: axillary lymph node tissue. This TCR derives from a female donor with breast cancer. Some clones in this sample may be carry-over from other donors' samples. CDR3 in DNA: TGTGCCAGCAACAAGGGACAGGTCCGCACAGATACGCAGTATTTT. Amino acids: CASNKGQVRTDTQYF. The full variable domain, in which reference TRBV7-8 and TRBJ2-3 provide the parts outside the CDR3, is GAGVSQSPRYKVAKRGQDVALRCDPISGHVSLFWYQQALGQGPEFLTYFQNEAQLDKSGLPSDRFFAERPEGSVSTLKIQRTQQEDSAVYLCASNKGQVRTDTQYFGPGTRLTVL.